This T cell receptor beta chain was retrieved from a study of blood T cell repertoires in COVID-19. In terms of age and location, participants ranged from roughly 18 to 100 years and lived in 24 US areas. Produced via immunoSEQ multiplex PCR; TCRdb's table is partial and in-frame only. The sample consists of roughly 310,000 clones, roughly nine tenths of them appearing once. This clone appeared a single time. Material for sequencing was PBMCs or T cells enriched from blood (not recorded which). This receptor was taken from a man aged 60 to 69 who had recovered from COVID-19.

CDR3 nucleotide sequence: TGTGCCAGGAACCGGGACATTAACACCGGGGAGCTGTTTTTT. This gives the protein CARNRDINTGELFF. V usage is TRBV25-1 and J usage is TRBJ2-2, with D possibly TRBD1 on 6 matching bases. CDR1 is MGHDK, CDR2 SYGVNS, per germline. The germline V and J ends were trimmed by 9 bases and 2 bases, with 13 bases remaining between them. CDR3 length: 14 residues.